These 2 T cell receptor beta chains share one sample of origin, sequenced in a study of PD-1 blockade in mismatch repair-deficient tumors. Libraries were prepared by immunoSEQ multiplex PCR; TCRdb keeps only in-frame clonotypes and omits some of them. The table records under 95,000 clones, more than 65% of them present only once. Sequenced here: peripheral blood, sampled 12 weeks after starting pembrolizumab. The receptors shown here come from an adult with mismatch repair-deficient cancer.

The chain recombines TRBV27 with TRBJ2-3; 16 bases are a match to TRBD2. The CDR3 consists of 18 residues. Trimming took 2 bases from V and 6 from J; bases not matched to a gene: 8. Germline loops: CDR1 MNHEY, CDR2 SMNVEV (reference sequence). The CDR3 nucleotides read TGTGCCAGCAGTTTAAGGGCCGGGACTAGCGGGAGGGCCGATACGCAGTATTTT. Translated: CASSLRAGTSGRADTQYF.

The chain joins TRBV30 to TRBJ1-2; D not certain. This CDR3 region has 13 residues. Per the germline V gene, CDR1 is GTSNPN and CDR2 is SVGIG (reference sequence). The V end was cut by 3 bases, the J end by 8 bases, with 16 bases between. The CDR3 region is CAWSLERGSGYTF. The CDR3 region has the DNA TGTGCCTGGAGCTTAGAACGTGGCTCAGGCTACACCTTC. The full variable domain, its missing parts supplied by reference TRBV30 and TRBJ1-2, is SQTIHQWPATLVQPVGSPLSLECTVEGTSNPNLYWYRQAAGRGLQLLFYSVGIGQISSEVPQNLSASRPQDRQFILSSKKLLLSDSGFYLCAWSLERGSGYTFGSGTRLTVV.